The rows below give T cell receptor beta chains drawn from one sample of a study of shared clonotypes between healthy human individuals. Here immunoSEQ multiplex PCR was the method, and the copy in TCRdb shows in-frame clones only, minus some. The data contain around 2.5 million clones, 80% to 95% of them singletons. The source material was naive CD4+ T cells from PBMCs. These receptors all stem from a young man in good health. Some clones in this sample may be carry-over from other donors' samples. Both conserved end residues are part of each CDR3. D genes are given only for firm matches. For some rows the clone size is stated as once, few or many, or as a class when expanded; others skip it.

v_gene,j_gene,d_gene,abundance,CDR3aa,CDR3nt
TRBV6-1,TRBJ1-1,TRBD1,.,CASTRDRGDTEAFF,TGTGCCAGCACCCGGGACAGGGGGGACACTGAAGCTTTCTTT
TRBV29-1,TRBJ1-1,TRBD1,.,CSVARTGGVTEAFF,TGCAGCGTAGCTAGGACAGGGGGAGTCACTGAAGCTTTCTTT
TRBV6-6,TRBJ2-7,.,once,CASSYRVQAAAYEQYF,TGTGCCAGCAGTTACCGGGTACAGGCAGCCGCCTACGAGCAGTACTTC
TRBV19,TRBJ2-7,TRBD1,.,CASSATGTATYEQYF,TGTGCCAGTAGCGCGACCGGGACAGCTACCTACGAGCAGTACTTC
TRBV19,TRBJ2-7,TRBD2,.,CASSKPGLAGTYEQYF,TGTGCCAGTAGTAAGCCGGGACTAGCGGGAACCTACGAGCAGTACTTC
TRBV9,TRBJ1-1,.,few,CASSVEVGNTEAFF,TGTGCCAGCAGCGTAGAGGTTGGGAACACTGAAGCTTTCTTT
TRBV9,TRBJ2-1,TRBD2,.,CASSEREGAYNEQFF,TGTGCCAGCAGCGAGCGGGAGGGCGCGTACAATGAGCAGTTCTTC
TRBV28,TRBJ2-3,TRBD2,.,CASSPGGSSTDTQYF,TGTGCCAGCAGTCCGGGCGGGAGCTCCACAGATACGCAGTATTTT
TRBV28,TRBJ1-2,TRBD1,.,CASSLTGAIPLYGYTF,TGTGCCAGCAGTTTAACAGGGGCTATACCCCTCTATGGCTACACCTTC
TRBV7-2,TRBJ2-3,.,.,CASSRPQGIAGTDTQYF,TGTGCCAGCAGCCGCCCACAGGGAATCGCTGGCACAGATACGCAGTATTTT
TRBV14,TRBJ1-2,.,.,CASSQGTTYGYTF,TGTGCCAGCAGCCAAGGTACGACCTATGGCTACACCTTC
TRBV9,TRBJ2-1,.,.,CASSVGQSNEQFF,TGTGCCAGCAGCGTAGGACAGTCCAATGAGCAGTTCTTC
TRBV2,TRBJ2-7,.,.,CASSRSGQDYEQYF,TGTGCCAGCAGTCGCTCAGGACAAGACTACGAGCAGTACTTC
TRBV18,TRBJ1-5,.,once,CASSPPSGGNQPQHF,TGTGCCAGCTCACCACCCTCAGGAGGCAATCAGCCCCAGCATTTT
TRBV5-4,TRBJ2-1,.,.,CASSLTGGYNEQFF,TGTGCCAGCAGCTTGACCGGGGGCTACAATGAGCAGTTCTTC
TRBV7-9,TRBJ2-7,.,.,CASSPKGETRAYEQYF,TGTGCCAGCAGCCCTAAGGGGGAAACAAGAGCCTACGAGCAGTACTTC
TRBV5-1,TRBJ2-1,TRBD1,.,CASSVDRGNEQFF,TGCGCCAGCAGCGTTGACAGGGGCAATGAGCAGTTCTTC
TRBV5-1,TRBJ2-5,.,once,CASSLGLADEETQYF,TGCGCCAGCAGCTTGGGGCTAGCTGATGAAGAGACCCAGTACTTC
TRBV29-1,TRBJ2-7,.,.,CSVEAGGVQYF,TGCAGCGTTGAAGCGGGGGGCGTGCAGTACTTC
TRBV2,TRBJ1-2,.,.,CASSDRGPLLYGYTF,TGTGCCAGCAGTGACAGGGGACCGCTCCTCTATGGCTACACCTTC
TRBV30,TRBJ1-1,.,.,CAWSRTGRVTEAFF,TGTGCCTGGAGTAGAACAGGGAGGGTCACTGAAGCTTTCTTT
TRBV7-2,TRBJ2-3,.,.,CASSLRQRTDTQYF,TGTGCCAGCAGCCTCAGACAGCGCACAGATACGCAGTATTTT
TRBV27,TRBJ1-2,.,.,CASSLSQGFGYTF,TGTGCCAGCAGTTTATCGCAGGGGTTTGGCTACACCTTC
TRBV19,TRBJ2-2,TRBD1,.,CASSARDRPNTGELFF,TGTGCCAGTAGTGCCCGGGACAGGCCGAACACCGGGGAGCTGTTTTTT
TRBV11-2,TRBJ1-5,TRBD1,.,CASSLGDSQGNQPQHF,TGTGCCAGCAGCTTAGGGGACAGCCAAGGCAATCAGCCCCAGCATTTT
TRBV19,TRBJ2-2,TRBD2,.,CASSIMTSGSTGELFF,TGTGCCAGTAGTATTATGACTAGCGGGTCCACCGGGGAGCTGTTTTTT
TRBV10-3,TRBJ1-1,.,once,CAISESGSNTEAFF,TGTGCCATCAGTGAGTCCGGGTCGAACACTGAAGCTTTCTTT
TRBV5-1,TRBJ2-2,.,.,CASSLAPGVGELFF,TGCGCCAGCAGCTTGGCTCCGGGAGTCGGGGAGCTGTTTTTT
TRBV2,TRBJ1-1,.,.,CASGDLQGRTEAFF,TGTGCCAGCGGCGATCTACAGGGTCGGACTGAAGCTTTCTTT
TRBV7-8,TRBJ2-2,.,.,CASSLVTGTGELFF,TGTGCCAGCAGCTTAGTTACAGGCACCGGGGAGCTGTTTTTT
TRBV7-3,TRBJ2-3,TRBD2,.,CASSQGREGSDTQYF,TGTGCCAGCAGCCAAGGGAGGGAGGGGAGTGATACGCAGTATTTT
TRBV5-6,TRBJ1-3,.,once,CASRLWLRRRPYSGNTIYF,TGTGCCAGCAGGCTGTGGCTCAGGAGGAGGCCTTACTCTGGAAACACCATATATTTT
TRBV27,TRBJ2-1,.,.,CASSLEGPRYNEQFF,TGTGCCAGCAGTTTAGAGGGGCCCCGATACAATGAGCAGTTCTTC